Shown below are 26 T cell receptor beta chains from a single sample sequenced in a study of T cell repertoires and HLA-DP antigens. This table comes from immunoSEQ multiplex PCR, and its TCRdb copy is limited to in-frame clones, with some not included. The table records almost 90,000 clones, roughly nine tenths of them present only once. Antigens for these TCRs are unknown. The sample comprised CD4+ T cells from PBMCs. The receptors originated from a man between 50 and 59 years old in good health and CMV-seronegative.

In its sample, this clone was seen a few times. The rearrangement joins TRBV5-1 to TRBJ1-6, with a possible D match to TRBD1 (6 bases). The CDR3 spans 13 residues. The ends were cut back, 6 bases at V and 6 bases at J, with 10 bases in the middle. Germline assignment: CDR1 SGHRS and CDR2 YFSETQ. CDR3 residues: CASTDSSNSPLHF. The CDR3 nucleotides read TGCGCCAGCACGGACAGTTCTAATTCACCCCTCCACTTT.

The genes are TRBV6-1 and TRBJ2-1, with D perhaps matching TRBD1 (5 bases). Germline loops: CDR1 MNHNS, CDR2 SASEGT. Trimming left V 6 bases short and J 9 bases short, with 21 bases between. The CDR3 consists of 15 residues. For the CDR3, the DNA is TGTGCCAGCAGGATCTCAGGGATGGAGTTTGCTGAGCAGTTCTTC. Translating it yields CASRISGMEFAEQFF.

The V call is TRBV13, the J call TRBJ1-1; perhaps TRBD1 as D (5 bases). CDR1 PRHDT and CDR2 FYEKMQ come from the germline V gene (reference sequence). The CDR3 consists of 15 residues. V dropped 1 base and J dropped 1 base, with 10 bases sitting between them. The CDR3 nucleotides read TGTGCCAGCAGCTTAGTTCGGGGCAGGAACACTGAAGCTTTCTTT. Translated: CASSLVRGRNTEAFF.

The genes are TRBV7-2 and TRBJ2-7; 11 nucleotides agree with TRBD2. The germline CDR1 and CDR2 sequences are SGHTA and FQGNSA. This CDR3 spans 14 amino acids. The V segment lost 5 bases and the J segment 7 bases; nucleotides outside the gene matches: 7. DNA of the CDR3: TGTGCCAGCAGCGAACTAGCGGGAGCGGGGGAGCAGTACTTC. Encoded protein: CASSELAGAGEQYF.

This clone was detected once. The chain has TRBV9 and TRBJ2-3, with D tentatively TRBD1 or TRBD2 (6 bases each). Germline V gene lookup returns CDR1 SGDLS and CDR2 YYNGEE. The CDR3 is 14 amino acids. V dropped 3 bases and J dropped 1 base, with 9 bases sitting between them. This chain's CDR3 is CASSDRGRTDTQYF. The CDR3 region has the DNA TGTGCCAGCAGCGACCGGGGGCGCACAGATACGCAGTATTTT.

The chain is built from TRBV18 and TRBJ2-5, with 7 nucleotides matching TRBD1. J gave up 2 bases and V 2 bases, and 2 bases lay outside the gene matches. Germline CDR1 and CDR2: KGHSH and LQKENI. This CDR3 is built from 14 residues. This CDR3 is CASSPRGQQETQYF. The CDR3 DNA is TGTGCCAGCTCACCAAGGGGACAGCAAGAGACCCAGTACTTC.

The chain combines TRBV19 with TRBJ1-1; 11 nucleotides match TRBD1. Germline values: CDR1 LNHDA, CDR2 SQIVND (reference sequence). The V segment lost 7 bases and the J segment 4 bases; nucleotides outside the gene matches: 8. This CDR3 comprises 15 residues. In DNA, the CDR3 is TGTGCCAGTACCGGACGGGACAGGGGGGCCACTGAAGCTTTCTTT. This encodes CASTGRDRGATEAFF. The entire variable domain, with the rest obtained from reference TRBV19 and TRBJ1-1, is as follows: DGGITQSPKYLFRKEGQNVTLSCEQNLNHDAMYWYRQDPGQGLRLIYYSQIVNDFQKGDIAEGYSVSREKKESFPLTVTSAQKNPTAFYLCASTGRDRGATEAFFGQGTRLTVV.

The rearrangement joins TRBV6-6 to TRBJ2-2, with D perhaps TRBD1 (6 bases). V lost 6 bases and J lost 3, with 14 bases in between. CDR1 is MNHNY, CDR2 SVGAGI, per germline (reference sequence). The CDR3 length is 15 residues. CDR3 in amino acids: CASRMTRTDTGELFF. The CDR3 DNA sequence: TGTGCCAGCAGGATGACAAGGACAGACACCGGGGAGCTGTTTTTT.

This chain connects TRBV7-2 to TRBJ2-1; 7 bases fit TRBD1. The CDR3 covers 16 residues. The germline CDR1 and CDR2 sequences are SGHTA and FQGNSA. Unmatched junction bases numbered 6, after V lost 0 bases and J lost 4 bases. CDR3 sequence: CASSLARQGIYNEQFF. As DNA, the CDR3 is TGTGCCAGCAGCTTAGCCCGACAGGGTATTTACAATGAGCAGTTCTTC.

The V and J genes are TRBV10-2 and TRBJ2-3, with 10 nucleotides matching TRBD2. The CDR3 length is 15 residues. With 6 bases clipped from V and 4 bases from J, the junction kept 7 bases outside the gene matches. Germline V gene lookup returns CDR1 WSHSY and CDR2 SAAADI. Here the CDR3 reads CASRERGGRADTQYF. CDR3 DNA sequence: TGCGCCAGCAGAGAGCGGGGGGGCCGGGCAGATACGCAGTATTTT.

The sample holds one count of this clone. The chain has TRBV5-5 and TRBJ1-1; 8 positions agree with TRBD1. Germline loops: CDR1 SGHKS, CDR2 YYEKEE (reference sequence). The junction had 6 bases not matched to a gene; V was cut back by 4 bases and J by 1 base. The CDR3 is made up of 15 amino acids. The CDR3 protein is CASSTGQGWNTEAFF. CDR3 nucleotides: TGTGCCAGCAGCACCGGACAGGGATGGAACACTGAAGCTTTCTTT.

The chain links TRBV10-1 to TRBJ2-7; D is possibly TRBD2 (6 bases). V was pared by 2 bases and J by 5 bases, with 25 bases between. Germline V gene sequence: CDR1 WNHNN, CDR2 SYGVQD (reference sequence). The CDR3 sequence is 18 residues long. As DNA, the CDR3 is TGCGCCAGCAGTGAGCGCCGGGGGTCGGGTGCTCTCCTCCACGAGCAGTACTTC. Amino acids: CASSERRGSGALLHEQYF.

V usage is TRBV19 and J usage is TRBJ1-2, with a possible D match to TRBD1 (6 bases). The V end lost 4 bases, the J end lost 4 bases, and 13 bases lay between the germline ends. Germline lookup yields CDR1 LNHDA and CDR2 SQIVND (reference sequence). The CDR3 sequence is 14 residues long. In DNA form, the CDR3 reads TGTGCCAGTAGTAGAATTGACAGGTCCTATGGCTACACCTTC. It encodes CASSRIDRSYGYTF.

The rearrangement uses TRBV5-1 and TRBJ2-3; D might be TRBD2 (6 bases). The V end was cut by 0 bases, the J end by 8 bases, with 7 bases between. This CDR3 contains 12 residues. Germline loops: CDR1 SGHRS, CDR2 YFSETQ. CDR3 sequence: CASSLELATQYF. The DNA for the CDR3 is TGCGCCAGCAGCTTGGAACTAGCTACGCAGTATTTT.

The CDR3 loop is CASSPLGQSNQPQHF. CDR3 DNA sequence: TGCGCCAGCAGCCCACTGGGACAGTCAAATCAGCCCCAGCATTTT. The rearrangement uses TRBV4-1 and TRBJ1-5; 7 nucleotides align to TRBD1. V was pared by 4 bases and J by 4 bases, with 7 bases of the junction left unmatched. CDR3 length: 15 amino acids. Germline V gives CDR1 MGHRA, CDR2 YSYEKL.

V and J are TRBV27 and TRBJ2-3, with 13 bases that match TRBD2. Germline CDR1 reads MNHEY; CDR2 reads SMNVEV (reference sequence). The CDR3 consists of 15 residues. With 6 bases clipped from V and 4 bases from J, the junction kept 4 bases outside the gene matches. The CDR3 loop is CASRRLAGGPDTQYF. The CDR3 region has the DNA TGTGCCAGCAGACGACTAGCGGGAGGACCAGATACGCAGTATTTT.

The J gene is TRBJ1-5, the V gene TRBV6-6; D possibly corresponds to TRBD1 (6 bases). V lost 5 bases to trimming and J lost 4 bases, with 12 bases between them. CDR1 is MNHNY, CDR2 SVGAGI, per germline (reference sequence). The CDR3 extends over 14 amino acids. CDR3 region: CASSLGQINQPQHF. The CDR3 nucleotides read TGTGCCAGCAGTCTGGGACAAATTAATCAGCCCCAGCATTTT.

The chain recombines TRBV9 with TRBJ2-3; 10 bases map to TRBD2. The V and J ends lost 0 bases and 2 bases, in that order; junction bases with no gene match: 3. CDR3 length equals 16 residues. The germline V gene has CDR1 SGDLS and CDR2 YYNGEE. The CDR3 reads CASSVGTSGYTDTQYF. The CDR3, as DNA: TGTGCCAGCAGCGTAGGGACTAGCGGTTACACAGATACGCAGTATTTT.

This chain joins TRBV30 and TRBJ1-1; tentative D call: TRBD1 (6 bases). The length of the CDR3 is 13 residues. Between the trimmed V and J ends, which lost 7 bases and 4 bases, there was a span of 16 bases. Germline loops: CDR1 GTSNPN, CDR2 SVGIG (reference sequence). The CDR3 protein is CALLQGISTEAFF. CDR3 nucleotide sequence: TGTGCCTTATTACAGGGAATCAGCACTGAAGCTTTCTTT.

The V call is TRBV4-3, the J call TRBJ2-7; 10 positions match TRBD1. The trim removed 5 bases at V and 5 bases at J, leaving 9 bases unmatched. The length of the CDR3 is 15 residues. Germline lookup yields CDR1 LGHNA and CDR2 YSLEER. CDR3 residues: CASSKRQGAANEQYF. CDR3 DNA: TGCGCCAGCAGCAAACGACAGGGGGCAGCAAACGAGCAGTACTTC.

The genes are TRBV5-1 and TRBJ1-6; TRBD1 aligns across 8 bases. The V segment lost 0 bases and the J segment 7 bases; nucleotides outside the gene matches: 6. Germline values: CDR1 SGHRS, CDR2 YFSETQ. This CDR3 spans 16 amino acids. In DNA, the CDR3 is TGCGCCAGCAGCTTGGACGGGACAGGACGAAATTCACCCCTCCACTTT. This sequence encodes CASSLDGTGRNSPLHF.

The gene calls are TRBV4-3 and TRBJ1-3; D not resolved. The CDR3 extends over 15 amino acids. Germline V gives CDR1 LGHNA, CDR2 YSLEER. V dropped 0 bases and J dropped 2 bases, with 8 bases sitting between them. The CDR3 nucleotides read TGCGCCAGCAGCCAAGATGGTAATCCTGGAAACACCATATATTTT. It specifies CASSQDGNPGNTIYF.

This clone was counted a single time. This chain connects TRBV27 to TRBJ2-7, with 7 bases that match TRBD2. Germline CDR1 and CDR2: MNHEY and SMNVEV (reference sequence). CDR3 length equals 17 residues. With 2 bases clipped from V and 4 bases from J, the junction kept 14 bases outside the gene matches. The CDR3 DNA reads TGTGCCAGCAGTTTAAGAACCTCGGCTGCGGGAGCTTACGAGCAGTACTTC. Amino acid sequence: CASSLRTSAAGAYEQYF.

The V gene is TRBV6-1, the J gene TRBJ2-7; 9 positions match TRBD1. There are 15 residues in the CDR3. Germline V gene lookup returns CDR1 MNHNS and CDR2 SASEGT. The V and J ends lost 3 bases and 4 bases, in that order; junction bases with no gene match: 7. In DNA form, the CDR3 reads TGTGCCAGCAGTGAGGCCGGGACAGGGAATTACGAGCAGTACTTC. As protein: CASSEAGTGNYEQYF.

The chain carries TRBV30 and TRBJ1-4; D is perhaps TRBD1 (5 bases). CDR1 is GTSNPN and CDR2 is SVGIG in the germline V gene (reference sequence). The CDR3 covers 14 residues. V lost 3 bases and J 4 bases, leaving 12 bases between the germline ends. The CDR3: CAWSHGHVNEKLFF. The CDR3 DNA is TGTGCCTGGAGCCATGGACACGTTAATGAAAAACTGTTTTTT.

For this clone: One end of the junction is discordant with germline, which a read error may explain. The rearrangement links TRBV7-7 to TRBJ2-5; D may be TRBD2 (5 bases). CDR1 and CDR2 (germline): SSHAT, FNYEAQ (reference sequence). This CDR3 region has 13 residues. CDR3 bases: TGTGCTAGCAGCGGCGGCAACCAAGAGACCCAGTACTTC. This codes for CASSGGNQETQYF.